The 26 T cell receptor beta chains listed next were all sequenced from one sample in a study of T cell responses to AZD1222 COVID-19 vaccine. The protocol was immunoSEQ multiplex PCR, while the TCRdb copy is restricted to in-frame clones and leaves out a portion. The sample includes over 70,000 clones, roughly 86% of them seen just once. The input for sequencing was peripheral blood, taken on day 0 of AZD1222 vaccination. The source of these receptors is an adult in good health.

V is TRBV2 and J is TRBJ2-7; unclear D gene. This CDR3 comprises 15 residues. Germline V gene sequence: CDR1 SNHLY, CDR2 FYNNEI. Trimming cost V 5 bases and J 1 base, with 15 bases left between them. The DNA of the CDR3 is TGTGCCAGCAGTTTCGAATCTCGGAATTCCTACGAGCAGTACTTC. It is translated as CASSFESRNSYEQYF.

CDR3 loop: CSAGGAGGADTQYF. CDR3 nucleotide sequence: TGCAGCGCGGGGGGAGCGGGAGGGGCAGATACGCAGTATTTT. This sequence joins TRBV29-1 and TRBJ2-3, with 10 positions matching TRBD2. The ends lost 7 bases at V and 4 bases at J; junction bases unmatched: 8. There are 14 residues in the CDR3. Germline V gives CDR1 SQVTM, CDR2 ANQGSEA.

The gene calls are TRBV28 and TRBJ1-2; possible D gene TRBD1, 5 bases. Looked up from germline, CDR1 is MDHEN and CDR2 is SYDVKM. The germline V and J ends were trimmed by 3 bases and 8 bases, with 16 bases remaining between them. The CDR3 is 14 residues long. This CDR3 is CASSFFGTGRGYTF. The CDR3 DNA follows: TGTGCCAGCAGTTTTTTCGGGACGGGCAGGGGCTACACCTTC.

The gene calls are TRBV28 and TRBJ1-5; a possible D gene is TRBD1 (6 bases). This CDR3 spans 14 amino acids. Germline V CDR1 and CDR2: MDHEN, SYDVKM. Trimming took 6 bases from V and 3 from J, leaving 12 bases between them. The CDR3 DNA reads as TGTGCCAGCAGCCCGACAGGATTCAATCAGCCCCAGCATTTT. This encodes CASSPTGFNQPQHF.

J is TRBJ2-7 and V is TRBV25-1, with D perhaps TRBD2 (5 bases). The CDR3 is made up of 14 amino acids. Trimming removed 1 base from V and 0 bases from J, with 7 bases in between. In germline, CDR1 is MGHDK, CDR2 SYGVNS. CDR3 loop: CASSELGVSYEQYF. CDR3 bases: TGTGCCAGCAGTGAATTGGGAGTCTCCTACGAGCAGTACTTC.

This clone was observed a single time. V usage is TRBV5-4 and J usage is TRBJ1-3; TRBD1 aligns across 10 bases. The V segment lost 4 bases and the J segment 4 bases; nucleotides outside the gene matches: 14. The CDR3 is made up of 18 amino acids. Germline lookup yields CDR1 SGHNT and CDR2 YYREEE (reference sequence). CDR3 DNA: TGTGCCAGCAGCACCCCGGACCGGGACAGGGGTGACGGAAACACCATATATTTT. As protein: CASSTPDRDRGDGNTIYF.

This clone was found once. Additional DNA sequences in this sample encode the identical CDR3. This rearrangement joins TRBV28 to TRBJ2-7; 8 nucleotides align to TRBD1. Germline trimming cut 4 bases from V and 2 bases from J; bases unmatched to any gene: 7. CDR1 MDHEN and CDR2 SYDVKM come from the germline V gene. CDR3 length equals 15 residues. CDR3 sequence (DNA): TGTGCCAGCAGTTCTCCCGGGACAGGAACCTACGAGCAGTACTTC. Its protein product is CASSSPGTGTYEQYF. Supplemented by reference TRBV28 and TRBJ2-7, the full variable domain reads DVKVTQSSRYLVKRTGEKVFLECVQDMDHENMFWYRQDPGLGLRLIYFSYDVKMKEKGDIPEGYSVSREKKERFSLILESASTNQTSMYLCASSSPGTGTYEQYFGPGTRLTVT.

This clone appeared a few times. V usage is TRBV11-2 and J usage is TRBJ1-5; 7 bases match TRBD1. Germline assignment: CDR1 SGHAT and CDR2 FQNNGV. V shed 4 bases and J 4 bases; nucleotides not matched to a gene: 4. The CDR3 consists of 14 residues. The CDR3 loop reads CASSSGQLNQPQHF. The CDR3 region has the DNA TGTGCCAGCAGCTCGGGACAGTTAAATCAGCCCCAGCATTTT.

The chain has TRBV5-6 and TRBJ2-7, with D possibly matching TRBD1 (5 bases). Germline lookup yields CDR1 SGHDT and CDR2 YYEEEE. This CDR3 has 14 residues. Deletions cut 0 bases from V and 4 bases from J, with 11 bases between. The CDR3 is CASSLGVRVYEQYF. CDR3 nucleotide sequence: TGTGCCAGCAGCTTGGGGGTCAGGGTATACGAGCAGTACTTC.

This chain joins TRBV2 and TRBJ1-1; D gene ambiguous. The V gene lost 6 bases and the J gene lost 1 base, with 12 bases spanning the gap. The germline V gene encodes CDR1 SNHLY and CDR2 FYNNEI. The CDR3 is 14 residues long. The CDR3 DNA is TGTGCCAGCAGATGGGAGGTACAGAACACTGAAGCTTTCTTT. Amino acid sequence: CASRWEVQNTEAFF.

The chain links TRBV11-1 to TRBJ1-2; 9 nucleotides match TRBD1. CDR1 is SGHAT and CDR2 is FQDESV in the germline V gene (reference sequence). Unmatched junction bases numbered 11, after V lost 5 bases and J lost 7 bases. This CDR3 is 15 amino acids long. For the CDR3, the DNA is TGTGCCAGCAGCGCTGTGCTTGGGACAGGGCTTGGCTACACCTTC. This gives the protein CASSAVLGTGLGYTF.

This clone was detected only once. The V gene is TRBV5-1, the J gene TRBJ1-2; tentative D call: TRBD1 (5 bases). This CDR3 comprises 14 residues. Trimming took off 0 bases at V and 6 bases at J, with 12 bases between the two ends. Germline assignment: CDR1 SGHRS and CDR2 YFSETQ. CDR3 loop: CASSLAGGENGYTF. The CDR3 coding sequence is TGCGCCAGCAGCTTGGCTGGGGGAGAAAATGGCTACACCTTC.

This clone showed up just once. The chain links TRBV27 to TRBJ1-3, with 7 bases fitting TRBD1. Per germline, CDR1 MNHEY and CDR2 SMNVEV (reference sequence). The junction had 7 bases not matched to a gene; V was cut back by 5 bases and J by 0 bases. The CDR3 length is 16 residues. This CDR3 reads CASSPGTAASGNTIYF. CDR3 DNA: TGTGCCAGCAGTCCCGGGACAGCAGCCTCTGGAAACACCATATATTTT.

CDR3 nucleotide sequence: TGTGCCAGCAGCTTATCACTAGCGGGAGGATCTCGGGAGACCCAGTACTTC. Encoded protein: CASSLSLAGGSRETQYF. This sequence joins TRBV7-2 and TRBJ2-5; 12 nucleotides agree with TRBD2. The ends lost 2 bases at V and 5 bases at J; junction bases unmatched: 9. Germline assignment: CDR1 SGHTA and CDR2 FQGNSA. The CDR3 is 17 residues long.

The CDR3 spells CASSISGGATNEKLFF. The CDR3 coding sequence is TGTGCCAGTAGTATTTCCGGGGGCGCAACTAATGAAAAACTGTTTTTT. The rearrangement uses TRBV19 and TRBJ1-4, with D possibly being TRBD1 (6 bases). This CDR3 is built from 16 residues. Germline lookup yields CDR1 LNHDA and CDR2 SQIVND (reference sequence). Trimming took 3 bases from V and 0 from J, leaving 11 bases between them.

The rearrangement joins TRBV14 to TRBJ1-2; TRBD1 matches at 8 bases. J was trimmed by 4 bases and V by 1 base; bases with no gene match: 8. Looked up from germline, CDR1 is SGHDN and CDR2 is FVKESK. The CDR3 is made up of 16 amino acids. The CDR3 is CASSQVTGEFGYGYTF. The CDR3 DNA is TGTGCCAGCAGCCAAGTGACAGGGGAGTTTGGCTATGGCTACACCTTC.

This chain uses TRBV2 with TRBJ2-1; unclear D gene. The germline V gene has CDR1 SNHLY and CDR2 FYNNEI. The V and J ends lost 7 bases and 3 bases respectively, with 16 bases between them. The CDR3 sequence is 15 residues long. CDR3 loop: CASTPWGSDYNEQFF. The CDR3 region has the DNA TGTGCCAGCACCCCCTGGGGTTCGGACTACAATGAGCAGTTCTTC.

The CDR3 DNA sequence: TGTGCCAGCAGCCCCGGGACTACCGATTCACCCCTCCACTTT. Its protein is CASSPGTTDSPLHF. The genes are TRBV27 and TRBJ1-6; tentative D call: TRBD1 (5 bases). Per the germline V gene, CDR1 is MNHEY and CDR2 is SMNVEV (reference sequence). There are 14 residues in the CDR3. V was trimmed by 6 bases and J by 8 bases, leaving 14 bases between them.

This chain links TRBV30 with TRBJ2-7; 10 positions agree with TRBD2. Germline values: CDR1 GTSNPN, CDR2 SVGIG (reference sequence). J lost 4 bases, V lost 2 bases, and 8 bases had no gene match. The CDR3 sequence is 15 residues long. The CDR3, as DNA: TGTGCCTGGAGTCCAGGGACTAGCGTTGGGTACGAGCAGTACTTC. Protein: CAWSPGTSVGYEQYF.

The chain carries TRBV11-3 and TRBJ2-2, with 9 bases aligning to TRBD2. V trimming: 4 bases; J trimming: 0 bases; junction bases outside the gene matches: 12. This CDR3 has 19 amino acids. CDR1 is SGHNT, CDR2 YENEEA, per germline. The DNA of the CDR3 is TGTGCCAGCAGCTCCAGGAGGCGACTAGCGGAGTCGAACACCGGGGAGCTGTTTTTT. This translates into CASSSRRRLAESNTGELFF.

This clone was seen once. The genes are TRBV4-2 and TRBJ2-3; 8 bases are a match to TRBD1. CDR1 and CDR2 (germline): LGHNA, YNFKEQ. This CDR3 has 14 amino acids. The ends lost 1 base at V and 5 bases at J; junction bases unmatched: 2. The CDR3 DNA follows: TGTGCCAGCAGCCAAGGTACAGGGGGAGATACGCAGTATTTT. Translation: CASSQGTGGDTQYF.

The chain combines TRBV6-5 with TRBJ1-6; 9 bases agree with TRBD1. V was pared by 8 bases and J by 7 bases, with 9 bases of the junction left unmatched. The germline CDR1 and CDR2 sequences are MNHEY and SVGAGI. This CDR3 spans 15 amino acids. This CDR3 reads CASGSTGTGNSPLHF. CDR3 DNA: TGTGCCAGCGGATCGACCGGGACAGGGAATTCACCCCTCCACTTT.

This sequence joins TRBV9 and TRBJ2-1, with 10 bases that match TRBD2. CDR3 length: 14 amino acids. Germline V gives CDR1 SGDLS, CDR2 YYNGEE. V lost 3 bases to trimming and J lost 3 bases; unmatched junction nucleotides: 0. Here the CDR3 DNA reads TGTGCCAGCAGCGCTAGCGGGAGCTACAATGAGCAGTTCTTC. It translates to CASSASGSYNEQFF. Complete variable domain (other parts from reference TRBV9 and TRBJ2-1): DSGVTQTPKHLITATGQRVTLRCSPRSGDLSVYWYQQSLDQGLQFLIQYYNGEERAKGNILERFSAQQFPDLHSELNLSSLELGDSALYFCASSASGSYNEQFFGPGTRLTVL.

The chain links TRBV2 to TRBJ1-4, with D hard to call. From germline, CDR1 is SNHLY and CDR2 FYNNEI. The CDR3 has 14 residues. Trimming took off 4 bases at V and 6 bases at J, with 12 bases between the two ends. CDR3 bases: TGTGCCAGCAGTGCGGAGGGATGGGATGAAAAACTGTTTTTT. Protein product: CASSAEGWDEKLFF.

The chain joins TRBV20-1 to TRBJ2-7; 7 bases align to TRBD2. The CDR3 covers 14 residues. V trimming: 3 bases; J trimming: 5 bases; junction bases outside the gene matches: 10. Germline CDR1 is DFQATT and CDR2 is SNEGSKA (reference sequence). The CDR3 protein is CSASRASGGDEQYF. The CDR3 DNA reads TGCAGTGCTAGTCGGGCTAGCGGAGGGGACGAGCAGTACTTC.

This clone was seen a few times. This sequence joins TRBV19 and TRBJ1-5, with TRBD1 matching over 8 bases. V shed 1 base and J 1 base; nucleotides not matched to a gene: 6. The germline gives CDR1 LNHDA, CDR2 SQIVND (reference sequence). This CDR3 has 17 amino acids. The chain's CDR3 is CASSIGPGGGSNQPQHF. In DNA, the CDR3 is TGTGCCAGTAGTATAGGGCCAGGGGGCGGGAGCAATCAGCCCCAGCATTTT.